Following are 17 T cell receptor beta chains from one sample sequenced in a study of T cell repertoires in cytomegalovirus infection. TCRdb reanalysed the reads using MiXCR and keeps one entry per CDR3 protein. The sample shows almost 550,000 distinct CDR3 sequences, 16% of them seen only once. The specimen was CD8+ T cells from PBMCs. These receptors came from a human donor in good health (CMV status not recorded). Some clones in this sample may be carry-over from other donors' samples.

The V and J genes are TRBV27 and TRBJ1-1; D is unclear. CDR3 length: 14 amino acids. Germline V gene data show CDR1 as MNHEY and CDR2 as SMNVEV (reference sequence). Trimming stripped 0 bases from V and 1 base from J, with 6 bases between. CDR3 sequence reads: CASSLSTWNTEAFF. The CDR3 DNA sequence: TGTGCCAGCAGTTTATCGACATGGAACACTGAAGCTTTCTTT.

Ten or more counts support this clonotype. The rearrangement links TRBV11-2 to TRBJ2-5; 8 bases map to TRBD2. The germline CDR1 and CDR2 sequences are SGHAT and FQNNGV. The CDR3 covers 15 residues. The V segment lost 3 bases and the J segment 2 bases; nucleotides outside the gene matches: 5. This CDR3 reads CASSFSAGGQETQYF. The DNA of the CDR3 is TGTGCCAGCAGCTTCTCTGCGGGGGGACAAGAGACCCAGTACTTC.

There are a few counts of this clonotype. The chain is built from TRBV20-1 and TRBJ2-3; TRBD1 is a possible D gene (6 bases). CDR1 is DFQATT and CDR2 is SNEGSKA in the germline V gene (reference sequence). The CDR3 runs 13 residues. Trimming cost V 6 bases and J 4 bases, with 14 bases left between them. CDR3 DNA sequence: TGCAGTGCCGGGGACATGGGGCCAGATACGCAGTATTTT. It yields the protein CSAGDMGPDTQYF.

The genes are TRBV7-6 and TRBJ2-7, with D perhaps TRBD1 (7 bases). CDR1 is SGHVS, CDR2 FNYEAQ, per germline. The CDR3 totals 17 residues. CDR3 region: CARSVVTGGGLSYEQYF. As DNA, the CDR3 is TGTGCAAGAAGCGTAGTCACAGGAGGGGGCCTCTCCTACGAGCAGTACTTC.

As concerns this clonotype: The junction departs from the called germline gene at one end, perhaps through a read error. This chain joins TRBV19 and TRBJ2-1; the D gene could be TRBD1 or TRBD2 (5 bases each). The CDR3 is made up of 13 amino acids. Looked up from germline, CDR1 is LNHDA and CDR2 is SQIVND (reference sequence). The CDR3 DNA sequence: TGTGCCAGTAGTCCCGGGCCCCGCCGGGGCAAGAGCTTC. Its translation: CASSPGPRRGKSF. The complete variable domain, with remaining parts taken from reference TRBV19 and TRBJ2-1, reads DGGITQSPKYLFRKEGQNVTLSCEQNLNHDAMYWYRQDPGQGLRLIYYSQIVNDFQKGDIAEGYSVSREKKESFPLTVTSAQKNPTAFYLCASSPGPRRGKSFGPGTRLTVL.

The chain couples TRBV11-2 to TRBJ1-1; D is possibly TRBD1 (6 bases). V lost 8 bases and J 4 bases, leaving 14 bases between the germline ends. Germline values: CDR1 SGHAT, CDR2 FQNNGV. The CDR3 loop spans 13 amino acids. CDR3 nucleotide sequence: TGTGCCAGCCTTAAAACAGGGCGCACTGAAGCTTTCTTT. Amino acids: CASLKTGRTEAFF.

This clonotype has ten or more counts. The chain couples TRBV2 to TRBJ2-7; 7 positions agree with TRBD1. The germline V gene has CDR1 SNHLY and CDR2 FYNNEI. With V trimmed by 7 bases and J by 0 bases, 9 bases remained unmatched. The CDR3 totals 15 residues. As DNA, the CDR3 is TGTGCCAGCAAACCCCAGGCAGGGGGCTCCTACGAGCAGTACTTC. It encodes CASKPQAGGSYEQYF.

CDR3 amino acids: CASSQERSDSMNTEAFF. DNA for the CDR3: TGTGCCAGCAGCCAAGAGCGGTCAGATTCTATGAACACTGAAGCTTTCTTT. The rearrangement joins TRBV3-1 to TRBJ1-1; D is ambiguous. Between the trimmed V and J ends, which lost 0 bases and 0 bases, there was a span of 14 bases. The CDR3 has 17 amino acids. Germline V gene data show CDR1 as LGHDT and CDR2 as YNNKEL (reference sequence).

The chain employs TRBV27 and TRBJ1-2; D might be TRBD1 (5 bases). This CDR3 has 14 amino acids. V lost 5 bases to trimming and J lost 4 bases, with 14 bases between them. Germline values: CDR1 MNHEY, CDR2 SMNVEV (reference sequence). The CDR3 sequence is CASSPFGTGYGYTF. The DNA of the CDR3 is TGTGCCAGCAGTCCTTTTGGGACGGGCTATGGCTACACCTTC.

The sample holds many counts of this clonotype. The chain is built from TRBV27 and TRBJ1-1; possible D gene TRBD1, 5 bases. V lost 0 bases and J 4 bases, leaving 15 bases between the germline ends. The CDR3 runs to 16 residues. The germline gives CDR1 MNHEY, CDR2 SMNVEV (reference sequence). CDR3 DNA: TGTGCCAGCAGTTTATCCCTCGGGGAGGGACGCACTGAAGCTTTCTTT. Its protein product is CASSLSLGEGRTEAFF.

This clonotype has more than one count but fewer than ten. J is TRBJ1-5 and V is TRBV3-1, with D unclear. The V and J ends lost 4 bases and 7 bases respectively, with 20 bases between them. Per germline, CDR1 LGHDT and CDR2 YNNKEL (reference sequence). The CDR3 is 16 amino acids. The CDR3 loop is CASSPRGGGSGQPQHF. The CDR3 coding sequence is TGTGCCAGCAGCCCACGGGGTGGAGGGAGCGGACAGCCCCAGCATTTT.

The V gene is TRBV29-1, the J gene TRBJ1-3; the D gene is possibly TRBD1 (6 bases). Germline assignment: CDR1 SQVTM and CDR2 ANQGSEA. CDR3 length: 14 residues. V shed 6 bases and J shed 1 base, with 13 bases lying between them. Here the CDR3 DNA reads TGCAGCGTACAGGGTATAGGTTCTGGAAACACCATATATTTT. Its protein product is CSVQGIGSGNTIYF. Full variable domain (remainder filled in from reference TRBV29-1 and TRBJ1-3): SAVISQKPSRDICQRGTSLTIQCQVDSQVTMMFWYRQQPGQSLTLIATANQGSEATYESGFVIDKFPISRPNLTFSTLTVSNMSPEDSSIYLCSVQGIGSGNTIYFGEGSWLTVV.

This clonotype has just a few counts. The chain is built from TRBV12-3 or TRBV12-4 and TRBJ1-1, with 8 nucleotides matching TRBD1. V trimming: 4 bases; J trimming: 12 bases; junction bases outside the gene matches: 7. The CDR3 covers 12 residues. Here the CDR3 reads CASSSPDRVSFF. The CDR3 DNA reads as TGTGCCAGCAGTTCCCCGGACAGGGTTTCTTTCTTT.

This clonotype has more than one count but fewer than ten. The chain employs TRBV6-2 or TRBV6-3 and TRBJ2-2, with 10 bases that match TRBD1. The germline V gene encodes CDR1 MNHEY and CDR2 SVGEGT. With V trimmed by 5 bases and J by 5 bases, 8 bases remained unmatched. The CDR3 runs 16 residues. CDR3 sequence (DNA): TGTGCCAGCAGTAGGGACAGGGGATCCTTAACCGGGGAGCTGTTTTTT. It encodes CASSRDRGSLTGELFF.

The gene calls are TRBV7-9 and TRBJ1-2; the D gene is possibly TRBD1 (5 bases). Trimming took off 1 base at V and 0 bases at J, with 9 bases between the two ends. This CDR3 contains 15 residues. Germline loops: CDR1 SEHNR, CDR2 FQNEAQ (reference sequence). The CDR3, as DNA: TGTGCCAGCAGCTTAGAAGGGACCACTAACTATGGCTACACCTTC. Protein sequence: CASSLEGTTNYGYTF.

The V call is TRBV2, the J call TRBJ2-7, with unresolved D. CDR1 and CDR2 from the germline V gene are SNHLY and FYNNEI. The CDR3 is 12 residues long. V was cut by 8 bases and J by 2 bases, with 10 bases left in between. This chain's CDR3 is CASGQAAYEQYF. The CDR3 DNA sequence: TGTGCCAGCGGGCAGGCAGCCTACGAGCAGTACTTC. The full variable domain, in which reference TRBV2 and TRBJ2-7 provide the parts outside the CDR3, is EPEVTQTPSHQVTQMGQEVILRCVPISNHLYFYWYRQILGQKVEFLVSFYNNEISEKSEIFDDQFSVERPDGSNFTLKIRSTKLEDSAMYFCASGQAAYEQYFGPGTRLTVT.

The chain has TRBV2 and TRBJ1-1; maybe TRBD1 (5 bases). Deletions cut 0 bases from V and 4 bases from J, with 12 bases between. The germline CDR1 and CDR2 sequences are SNHLY and FYNNEI. This CDR3 has 15 residues. CDR3 in DNA: TGTGCCAGCAGTGAAGCGGGGGGTGGGGGCACTGAAGCTTTCTTT. It specifies CASSEAGGGGTEAFF.